A single sample is the source of the 23 T cell receptor beta chains below, sequenced in a study of shared clonotypes between healthy human individuals. Profiling relied on immunoSEQ multiplex PCR, and the TCRdb table lists in-frame clones only, not all of them. The repertoire consists of roughly 1,600,000 clones, with 97% to 99% occurring once and the leading ten covering about 0.34%. Sequenced material: naive CD4+ T cells sorted from blood. Documented subset: CD45RA+ positively selected. Receptors were obtained from a man younger than 45 in good health.

The chain links TRBV11-3 to TRBJ2-1; D is uncertain. With 0 bases removed from V and 7 bases from J, the gap between germline ends came to 13 bases. Germline V CDR1 and CDR2: SGHNT, YENEEA. The CDR3 extends over 15 amino acids. In nucleotides, the CDR3 is TGTGCCAGCAGCTTAGAGTATCGGCCACAAAATGAGCAGTTCTTC. Protein product: CASSLEYRPQNEQFF.

The gene calls are TRBV29-1 and TRBJ1-1; D is unclear. The CDR3 runs 10 residues. V gave up 5 bases and J gave up 3 bases, with 4 bases separating them. Germline CDR1 and CDR2: SQVTM and ANQGSEA. The CDR3 sequence is CSVSHTEAFF. CDR3 sequence (DNA): TGCAGCGTTTCGCACACTGAAGCTTTCTTT.

V is TRBV11-1 and J is TRBJ2-7, with D perhaps TRBD1 or TRBD2 (6 bases each). Germline V gene sequence: CDR1 SGHAT, CDR2 FQDESV (reference sequence). The CDR3 is 13 residues long. The V and J ends lost 4 bases and 6 bases respectively, with 13 bases between them. CDR3 protein: CASSSQGGSEQYF. The CDR3 DNA reads TGTGCCAGCAGCTCCCAAGGGGGGAGCGAGCAGTACTTC.

The chain uses TRBV5-3 and TRBJ2-1; perhaps TRBD2 as D (5 bases). TRBV5-3 qualifies as an ORF whose function is uncertain. V dropped 1 base and J dropped 4 bases, with 9 bases sitting between them. This CDR3 is 14 amino acids long. The CDR3 DNA reads TGTGCCAGAAGCTTGTTAGCGCGATACAATGAGCAGTTCTTC. Translating gives CARSLLARYNEQFF.

The chain recombines TRBV9 with TRBJ2-5, with a possible D match to TRBD1 (6 bases). CDR1 and CDR2 from the germline V gene are SGDLS and YYNGEE. This CDR3 spans 17 amino acids. The germline V and J ends were trimmed by 0 bases and 5 bases, with 20 bases remaining between them. CDR3 sequence: CASSVDPGAIPRETQYF. Here the CDR3 DNA reads TGTGCCAGCAGCGTAGATCCAGGGGCGATACCAAGGGAGACCCAGTACTTC.

CDR3 region: CAWRVRGLAEAFF. CDR3 DNA: TGTGCCTGGAGAGTAAGGGGGTTGGCTGAAGCTTTCTTT. The V and J genes are TRBV30 and TRBJ1-1; D may be TRBD1 (6 bases). This CDR3 has 13 amino acids. Trimming stripped 3 bases from V and 6 bases from J, with 14 bases between. Germline CDR1 GTSNPN, CDR2 SVGIG (reference sequence).

The chain joins TRBV28 to TRBJ2-5, with TRBD2 matching 9 bases. Germline-derived CDR1 and CDR2 are MDHEN and SYDVKM. Losses at the gene ends were 8 bases for V and 5 bases for J; bases not matched to a gene: 9. The CDR3 runs 14 residues. The CDR3 DNA reads as TGTGCCAGCCACTCAGCGGGAGGTTGGGAGACCCAGTACTTC. Amino acids: CASHSAGGWETQYF.

The chain links TRBV5-1 to TRBJ2-1; 15 bases align to TRBD2. J was trimmed by 0 bases and V by 4 bases; bases with no gene match: 8. Germline V gives CDR1 SGHRS, CDR2 YFSETQ. There are 19 residues in the CDR3. CDR3 DNA sequence: TGCGCCAGCAGCCAACGGACTAGCGGGAGGGAAGGCTCCTACAATGAGCAGTTCTTC. It yields the protein CASSQRTSGREGSYNEQFF.

V and J are TRBV10-2 and TRBJ2-1, with a possible D match to TRBD2 (6 bases). The germline CDR1 and CDR2 sequences are WSHSY and SAAADI. The CDR3 extends over 14 amino acids. Trimming removed 9 bases at V and 8 bases at J, with 20 bases between. The CDR3 sequence is CASAGGGYRDEQFF. CDR3 DNA: TGCGCCAGTGCCGGGGGAGGATATCGCGATGAGCAGTTCTTC.

The CDR3 nucleotides read TGTGCCAGTAGTATAGGCTGGACAGGCCTCTACGAGCAGTACTTC. Its protein is CASSIGWTGLYEQYF. This sequence joins TRBV19 and TRBJ2-7, with 7 bases that match TRBD1. Germline-derived CDR1 and CDR2 are LNHDA and SQIVND (reference sequence). The V and J ends lost 1 base and 3 bases, in that order; junction bases with no gene match: 6. The CDR3 spans 15 residues.

This sequence joins TRBV7-2 and TRBJ2-1; D is undetermined. V lost 0 bases and J 0 bases, leaving 6 bases between the germline ends. The CDR3 is made up of 15 amino acids. Germline CDR1 reads SGHTA; CDR2 reads FQGNSA. The CDR3 DNA sequence: TGTGCCAGCAGCTTAGCGGACGGCTCCTACAATGAGCAGTTCTTC. Translated, it gives CASSLADGSYNEQFF.

This chain uses TRBV4-2 with TRBJ2-4; TRBD2 matches at 12 bases. Germline V gene data show CDR1 as LGHNA and CDR2 as YNFKEQ. This CDR3 is 16 amino acids long. Trimming took 4 bases from V and 10 from J; bases not matched to a gene: 11. The CDR3 DNA reads as TGTGCCAGCAGCCCAGACCTAGCGGGAGGGGGAGGGATTCAGTACTTC. Protein: CASSPDLAGGGGIQYF.

The table lists this clone with a count of one. The CDR3 nucleotides read TGCGCCAGCAGCCCGAGTGCACAGGGACAGAACACTGAAGCTTTCTTT. This encodes CASSPSAQGQNTEAFF. The chain has TRBV4-3 and TRBJ1-1, with TRBD1 as a possible D gene (6 bases). The germline gives CDR1 LGHNA, CDR2 YSLEER. This CDR3 has 16 amino acids. The germline V and J ends were trimmed by 4 bases and 1 base, with 16 bases remaining between them.

This clone was detected only once. The chain uses TRBV7-9 and TRBJ2-2; 7 bases are a match to TRBD2. The CDR3 contains 16 residues. In germline, CDR1 is SEHNR, CDR2 FQNEAQ (reference sequence). Trimming took 5 bases from V and 0 from J; bases not matched to a gene: 6. The CDR3 here is CASSPFGGTNTGELFF. The CDR3 DNA reads TGTGCCAGCAGCCCTTTCGGGGGGACGAACACCGGGGAGCTGTTTTTT.

The rearrangement joins TRBV9 to TRBJ2-1, with D perhaps TRBD1 (6 bases). This CDR3 is 15 amino acids long. Trimming stripped 2 bases from V and 1 base from J, with 10 bases between. The germline gives CDR1 SGDLS, CDR2 YYNGEE. CDR3 protein: CASSVGARSYNEQFF. CDR3 DNA sequence: TGTGCCAGCAGCGTGGGGGCGCGGTCCTACAATGAGCAGTTCTTC.

This chain's CDR3 is CASSESAFNTEAFF. CDR3 nucleotide sequence: TGCGCCAGCAGTGAGTCCGCATTCAACACTGAAGCTTTCTTT. The rearrangement joins TRBV10-1 to TRBJ1-1; D remains unclear. V dropped 0 bases and J dropped 2 bases, with 7 bases sitting between them. Germline assignment: CDR1 WNHNN and CDR2 SYGVQD (reference sequence). This CDR3 comprises 14 residues.

V gene TRBV9 combines with J gene TRBJ1-2, with a tentative D call TRBD1 (5 bases). Trimming left V 0 bases short and J 8 bases short, with 26 bases between. The CDR3 loop spans 18 amino acids. Germline V gene data show CDR1 as SGDLS and CDR2 as YYNGEE. The CDR3 sequence: CASSVEGDPPRSGYGYTF. CDR3 coding DNA: TGTGCCAGCAGCGTAGAAGGGGACCCCCCCCGGAGTGGCTACGGCTACACCTTC. Based on the CDR3 plus reference TRBV9 and TRBJ1-2, the full variable domain is DSGVTQTPKHLITATGQRVTLRCSPRSGDLSVYWYQQSLDQGLQFLIQYYNGEERAKGNILERFSAQQFPDLHSELNLSSLELGDSALYFCASSVEGDPPRSGYGYTFGSGTRLTVV.

Comment on this clone: Mismatch with germline at one junction end may stem from a read error. This chain connects TRBV2 to TRBJ1-1, with no clear D. The length of the CDR3 is 12 residues. Germline assignment: CDR1 SNHLY and CDR2 FYNNEI. The DNA for the CDR3 is TGTGCCAGCCACCCGGAGTATATCGGAAGTTACTTT. Residues: CASHPEYIGSYF.

On this clone itself: Other DNA sequences of this sample code for an identical CDR3. The rearrangement joins TRBV5-1 to TRBJ2-7, with 8 bases fitting TRBD1. The V and J ends lost 0 bases and 2 bases, in that order; junction bases with no gene match: 1. The CDR3 covers 14 residues. Germline assignment: CDR1 SGHRS and CDR2 YFSETQ. The CDR3 DNA reads as TGCGCCAGCAGCTTGGACAGGGGGACCTACGAGCAGTACTTC. Translating it yields CASSLDRGTYEQYF. Variable domain in full (rest from reference TRBV5-1 and TRBJ2-7): KAGVTQTPRYLIKTRGQQVTLSCSPISGHRSVSWYQQTPGQGLQFLFEYFSETQRNKGNFPGRFSGRQFSNSRSEMNVSTLELGDSALYLCASSLDRGTYEQYFGPGTRLTVT.

About this clone itself: A junction boundary mismatches the germline segment, possibly from a read error. The chain carries TRBV5-1 and TRBJ2-3, with D tentatively TRBD1 (6 bases). The CDR3 covers 15 residues. CDR1 is SGHRS and CDR2 is YFSETQ in the germline V gene. The CDR3 spells CASSRTGTNGVLAFF. The CDR3 nucleotides read TGCGCCAGCAGCCGCACCGGGACAAACGGAGTGCTTGCCTTTTTT.

The rearrangement links TRBV28 to TRBJ2-5; the match to TRBD2 covers 8 bases. This CDR3 is 16 amino acids long. Germline lookup yields CDR1 MDHEN and CDR2 SYDVKM. Trimming took 2 bases from V and 5 from J; bases not matched to a gene: 10. CDR3 region: CASSLTGTRGFETQYF. DNA of the CDR3: TGTGCCAGCAGTTTAACCGGGACTAGGGGGTTCGAGACCCAGTACTTC.

The chain links TRBV19 to TRBJ2-7; a weak D match, TRBD1 (5 bases). CDR3 length: 16 residues. Germline CDR1 reads LNHDA; CDR2 reads SQIVND (reference sequence). Deletions cut 6 bases from V and 2 bases from J, with 20 bases between. Written as DNA, the CDR3 is TGTGCCAGTAGCAATTTCGCAGCAGGGAAACCCTACGAGCAGTACTTC. Encoded protein: CASSNFAAGKPYEQYF.

The chain joins TRBV27 to TRBJ2-2, with D perhaps TRBD1 (5 bases). The length of the CDR3 is 12 residues. CDR1 and CDR2 from the germline V gene are MNHEY and SMNVEV (reference sequence). V shed 3 bases and J shed 13 bases, with 12 bases lying between them. CDR3 region: CASSFRQGLLFF. CDR3 nucleotide sequence: TGTGCCAGCAGTTTTCGGCAGGGCTTGCTGTTTTTT.